One and the same sample provided the 14 T cell receptor beta chains below, sequenced in a study of cytomegalovirus exposure and HLA in healthy donors. In the PCR, 60 Vbeta and 13 Jbeta primers were used. TCRdb's copy holds only in-frame clones and misses some; the assay was immunoSEQ multiplex PCR. This table has about 180,000 clones, about 84% appearing once. What was sequenced was PBMCs. Receptors originate from a man between 18 and 29 years old in good health and CMV-seronegative.

V is TRBV2 and J is TRBJ1-4; D is unresolved. CDR1 is SNHLY and CDR2 is FYNNEI in the germline V gene. The CDR3 contains 12 residues. Trimming shortened V by 4 bases and J by 11 bases, and 11 bases separated the two germline ends. The CDR3 region has the DNA TGTGCCAGCAGTGCCCAATTAACTAAACTGTTTTTT. Protein: CASSAQLTKLFF.

This sequence joins TRBV6-4 and TRBJ1-2, with 9 bases fitting TRBD1. The trim removed 2 bases at V and 7 bases at J, leaving 2 bases unmatched. The CDR3 is made up of 13 amino acids. Germline-derived CDR1 and CDR2 are MRHNA and SNTAGT. This CDR3 is CASSDTGGSGYTF. The CDR3 nucleotides are TGTGCCAGCAGTGACACAGGGGGCAGTGGCTACACCTTC.

The rearrangement joins TRBV19 to TRBJ2-2, with 10 bases lining up with TRBD1. This CDR3 region has 15 residues. V was clipped by 5 bases and J by 5 bases; unmatched bases: 5. Germline loops: CDR1 LNHDA, CDR2 SQIVND (reference sequence). CDR3 loop: CASSVGQGRTGELFF. CDR3 bases: TGTGCCAGTAGTGTGGGACAGGGGAGGACCGGGGAGCTGTTTTTT.

This clone occurred once. The V gene is TRBV10-2, the J gene TRBJ1-6; D gene uncertain. V was cut by 7 bases and J by 7 bases, with 11 bases left in between. This CDR3 has 13 residues. Germline V gives CDR1 WSHSY, CDR2 SAAADI. Here the CDR3 reads CASTQTKNSPLHF. The DNA of the CDR3 is TGCGCCAGCACTCAGACAAAGAATTCACCCCTCCACTTT.

The gene calls are TRBV4-2 and TRBJ1-1, with TRBD1 identical over 8 bases. Germline CDR1 reads LGHNA; CDR2 reads YNFKEQ. The CDR3 extends over 15 amino acids. Trimming at V came to 1 base and at J to 0 bases, leaving 1 base not matched to a gene. The CDR3 loop is CASSQGTGMNTEAFF. CDR3 in DNA: TGTGCCAGCAGCCAAGGGACAGGGATGAACACTGAAGCTTTCTTT.

V gene TRBV19 combines with J gene TRBJ2-1; 8 bases line up with TRBD2. The V segment lost 7 bases and the J segment 7 bases; nucleotides outside the gene matches: 9. CDR3 length: 14 residues. Germline assignment: CDR1 LNHDA and CDR2 SQIVND (reference sequence). In DNA, the CDR3 is TGTGCCAGTACCGGACTAGCCGGTTGGAATGAGCAGTTCTTC. Translated: CASTGLAGWNEQFF.

This clone came up a few times. The V and J genes are TRBV19 and TRBJ2-7, with TRBD2 matching 9 bases. This CDR3 spans 16 amino acids. Germline V CDR1 and CDR2: LNHDA, SQIVND (reference sequence). V shed 3 bases and J 3 bases; nucleotides not matched to a gene: 9. For the CDR3, the DNA is TGTGCCAGTAGTATGAAGCCTAGCGGGACTTTCTACGAGCAGTACTTC. Translation gives CASSMKPSGTFYEQYF. The full variable domain, completed using reference TRBV19 and TRBJ2-7, is DGGITQSPKYLFRKEGQNVTLSCEQNLNHDAMYWYRQDPGQGLRLIYYSQIVNDFQKGDIAEGYSVSREKKESFPLTVTSAQKNPTAFYLCASSMKPSGTFYEQYFGPGTRLTVT.

The chain uses TRBV27 and TRBJ1-2; 7 bases fit TRBD1. This CDR3 region has 15 residues. V shed 5 bases and J 3 bases; nucleotides not matched to a gene: 9. In germline, CDR1 is MNHEY, CDR2 SMNVEV (reference sequence). The CDR3 nucleotides are TGTGCCAGCAGTCGTAACAGGGGCGGGTACTATGGCTACACCTTC. This encodes CASSRNRGGYYGYTF.

The rearrangement uses TRBV7-2 and TRBJ2-2; a weak D match, TRBD2 (6 bases). The V gene's germline CDR1 is SGHTA and CDR2 FQGNSA. The V and J ends lost 2 bases and 6 bases respectively, with 7 bases between them. There are 13 residues in the CDR3. This CDR3 reads CASSLTSPGELFF. CDR3 coding DNA: TGTGCCAGCAGCTTAACTAGCCCCGGGGAGCTGTTTTTT.

This rearrangement joins TRBV18 to TRBJ2-7, with D possibly TRBD2 on 6 matching bases. Germline lookup yields CDR1 KGHSH and CDR2 LQKENI. The CDR3 runs 16 residues. V lost 1 base, J lost 6 bases, and 19 bases lay in between. CDR3 sequence (DNA): TGTGCCAGCTCACCACTCTCGGTGGAGGGACTCGCCGAGCAGTACTTC. This gives the protein CASSPLSVEGLAEQYF.

The rearrangement uses TRBV27 and TRBJ2-2; TRBD2 matches at 10 bases. Germline assignment: CDR1 MNHEY and CDR2 SMNVEV (reference sequence). The CDR3 is 16 amino acids. V shed 6 bases, J shed 1 base, and the junction held 5 bases outside the gene matches. The DNA of the CDR3 is TGTGCCAGCAGCAGAAGCGGGGGGGTGAACACCGGGGAGCTGTTTTTT. Amino acids: CASSRSGGVNTGELFF.

The V and J genes are TRBV18 and TRBJ1-5; TRBD1 aligns across 8 bases. In germline, CDR1 is KGHSH, CDR2 LQKENI. The CDR3 has 16 residues. V gave up 6 bases and J gave up 2 bases; unmatched junction bases: 9. CDR3: CASSPETGAGNQPQHF. The CDR3 DNA reads as TGTGCCAGCTCCCCCGAGACAGGGGCCGGCAATCAGCCCCAGCATTTT.

This sequence joins TRBV27 and TRBJ2-7, with a possible D match to TRBD2 (6 bases). Germline V gives CDR1 MNHEY, CDR2 SMNVEV (reference sequence). V dropped 5 bases and J dropped 4 bases, with 15 bases sitting between them. The CDR3 runs to 14 residues. The CDR3 DNA follows: TGTGCCAGCAGTCATGGACTACAGCTTTACGAGCAGTACTTC. Translating it yields CASSHGLQLYEQYF.

This clone was counted many times. The chain employs TRBV6-6 and TRBJ1-5; TRBD1 matches at 10 bases. Germline CDR1 and CDR2: MNHNY and SVGAGI (reference sequence). The CDR3 consists of 13 residues. The V gene end was trimmed by 10 bases and the J gene end by 4 bases; junction bases not matched to a gene: 4. DNA for the CDR3: TGTGCCACGTCGGGACAGGGGAATCAGCCCCAGCATTTT. It encodes CATSGQGNQPQHF.